Listed below are T cell receptor beta chains from one sample, sequenced in a study of shared clonotypes between healthy human individuals. Measured with immunoSEQ multiplex PCR; TCRdb has only the in-frame clones, and not every one. The table has nearly 2 million clones, roughly 94% seen once; the top ten hold roughly 1%. Specimen: naive CD8+ T cells sorted from blood. These receptors were obtained from a man aged 18 to 29 in good health. The CDR3 runs from the conserved cysteine through the conserved F or W. Each record gives: V gene, D gene, CDR3 protein. The D gene is left open where the match is weak.

v_gene: TRBV5-1
d_gene: TRBD1
CDR3aa: CASSQDRFGEKLFF

v_gene: TRBV2
d_gene: NA
CDR3aa: CASRRLQETQYF

v_gene: TRBV19
d_gene: TRBD1
CDR3aa: CASSADRGETQYF

v_gene: TRBV5-6
d_gene: NA
CDR3aa: CASSLERAGEQYF

v_gene: TRBV11-2
d_gene: TRBD1
CDR3aa: CASSQAGQGSPQHF

v_gene: TRBV7-9
d_gene: TRBD2
CDR3aa: CASSFSAGGIYNEQFF

v_gene: TRBV4-1
d_gene: NA
CDR3aa: CASSDRLSYEQYF

v_gene: TRBV9
d_gene: NA
CDR3aa: CASSAGAGSPYEQYF

v_gene: TRBV5-5
d_gene: NA
CDR3aa: CASSFTGESNQPQHF

v_gene: TRBV10-2
d_gene: TRBD2
CDR3aa: CASSESGTHNEQFF

v_gene: TRBV5-4
d_gene: NA
CDR3aa: CASSLGGGEQYF

v_gene: TRBV11-2
d_gene: TRBD1
CDR3aa: CASSPGTAYEQYF

v_gene: TRBV28
d_gene: NA
CDR3aa: CASRSPGSGGSYNSPLHF

v_gene: TRBV11-2
d_gene: NA
CDR3aa: CASSFRSGANVLTF

v_gene: TRBV11-2
d_gene: NA
CDR3aa: CASSLAQGIRNEQYF

v_gene: TRBV7-8
d_gene: NA
CDR3aa: CASSFMGNTGELFF

v_gene: TRBV27
d_gene: TRBD2
CDR3aa: CASSFGGRTGGELFF

v_gene: TRBV4-2
d_gene: NA
CDR3aa: CASSPRLGDTDTQYF

v_gene: TRBV6-5
d_gene: NA
CDR3aa: CASRAPEGLEETQYF

v_gene: TRBV7-9
d_gene: TRBD1
CDR3aa: CASSRLSTGVYEQYF

v_gene: TRBV10-2
d_gene: NA
CDR3aa: CASSDSDRGLFSYEQYF

v_gene: TRBV7-6
d_gene: NA
CDR3aa: CASSLRPTYEQYF

v_gene: TRBV11-1
d_gene: NA
CDR3aa: CASELQSDSLNTGELFF

v_gene: TRBV4-3
d_gene: NA
CDR3aa: CASSQGLEIANTGELFF

v_gene: TRBV6-5
d_gene: NA
CDR3aa: CASSYSNNQPQHF

v_gene: TRBV18
d_gene: NA
CDR3aa: CASSPVGQFGTQPQHF

v_gene: TRBV6-1
d_gene: NA
CDR3aa: CASRGSSYNEQFF

v_gene: TRBV27
d_gene: NA
CDR3aa: CASSLMREKGTEAFF

v_gene: TRBV7-8
d_gene: NA
CDR3aa: CASSPFDPRSYNSPLHF

v_gene: TRBV30
d_gene: TRBD1
CDR3aa: CAWSMTGGNADHTF

v_gene: TRBV9
d_gene: NA
CDR3aa: CASSVVGGVGSEDTIYF

v_gene: TRBV4-1
d_gene: NA
CDR3aa: CASSQAIGPIEQYF

v_gene: TRBV10-3
d_gene: NA
CDR3aa: CAISESDIEQYF

v_gene: TRBV2
d_gene: NA
CDR3aa: CASSDTASSYEQYF

v_gene: TRBV2
d_gene: TRBD1
CDR3aa: CASSEAGQGASDTGELFF

v_gene: TRBV6-5
d_gene: NA
CDR3aa: CASSNRTSGANVLTF

v_gene: TRBV10-1
d_gene: NA
CDR3aa: CATSRPQHF

v_gene: TRBV30
d_gene: NA
CDR3aa: CAWSDLGGLNTGELFF

v_gene: TRBV27
d_gene: NA
CDR3aa: CASRKGPYEQYF

v_gene: TRBV6-1
d_gene: NA
CDR3aa: CASSEDPGQAGSKNIQYF

v_gene: TRBV15
d_gene: NA
CDR3aa: CATSRDRGGEQYF

v_gene: TRBV4-3
d_gene: NA
CDR3aa: CASSQDEVGNEQFF